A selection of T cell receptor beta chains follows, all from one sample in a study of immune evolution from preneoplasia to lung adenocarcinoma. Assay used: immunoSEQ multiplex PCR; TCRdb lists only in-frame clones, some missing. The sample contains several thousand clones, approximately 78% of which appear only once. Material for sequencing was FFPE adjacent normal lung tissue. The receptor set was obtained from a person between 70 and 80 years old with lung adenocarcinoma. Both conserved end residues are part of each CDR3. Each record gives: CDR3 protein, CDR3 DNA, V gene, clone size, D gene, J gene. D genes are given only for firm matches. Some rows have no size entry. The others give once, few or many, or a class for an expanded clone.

CASSRTAEAFF	TGTGCCAGCAGTAGGACGGCTGAAGCTTTCTTT	TRBV28	.	.	TRBJ1-1
CASSSRTGVETQYF	TGTGCCAGCAGCTCGAGGACAGGGGTAGAGACCCAGTACTTC	TRBV5-6	once	TRBD1	TRBJ2-5
CASSLETGNEQFF	TGTGCCAGCAGCTTAGAAACGGGGAATGAGCAGTTCTTC	TRBV7-9	once	.	TRBJ2-1
CASSLLGRLSVHGYTF	TGTGCCAGCAGCTTATTAGGACGTTTAAGTGTACATGGCTACACCTTC	TRBV7-8	.	.	TRBJ1-2
CASSPQGSGYEQYF	TGTGCCAGCAGCCCCCAGGGGAGTGGGTACGAGCAGTACTTC	TRBV11-2	.	.	TRBJ2-7
CASSLGPIGTEDPYEQYF	TGTGCCAGCAGCCTTGGTCCGATCGGGACAGAAGACCCCTACGAGCAGTACTTC	TRBV11-2	.	TRBD1	TRBJ2-7
CANKGRTDYGYTF	TGTGCCAACAAAGGGAGGACGGATTATGGCTACACCTTC	TRBV6-4	.	.	TRBJ1-2
CASSESYEQFF	TGCGCCAGCAGTGAGTCGTATGAGCAGTTCTTC	TRBV10-2	.	.	TRBJ2-1
CASSPPTGLDTGELFF	TGTGCCAGCTCACCACCGACAGGGTTGGACACCGGGGAGCTGTTTTTT	TRBV18	.	TRBD1	TRBJ2-2
CASSLDRNEQFF	TGTGCCAGCAGCTTGGATAGGAATGAGCAGTTCTTC	TRBV5-4	.	.	TRBJ2-1
CASSEGGYNPPLHF	TGTGCCAGCAGTGAGGGCGGGTATAATCCACCCCTCCACTTT	TRBV6-1	.	.	TRBJ1-6
CASSLSWTGRNTEAFF	TGTGCCAGCAGCTTAAGTTGGACAGGACGGAACACTGAAGCTTTCTTT	TRBV11-3	.	TRBD1	TRBJ1-1
CASSNLRGYYGYTF	TGTGCCAGCAGCAACCTTCGAGGGTATTATGGCTACACCTTC	TRBV21-1	.	.	TRBJ1-2
CSARWEVGYTF	TGCAGTGCTAGATGGGAGGTAGGCTACACCTTC	TRBV20-1	.	.	TRBJ1-2
CASSLQGGINTEAFF	TGCGCCAGCAGCTTGCAGGGGGGGATTAACACTGAAGCTTTCTTT	TRBV5-1	few	TRBD1	TRBJ1-1
CASSLRISTDTQYF	TGTGCCAGCAGCTTGCGTATAAGCACAGATACGCAGTATTTT	TRBV5-8	.	.	TRBJ2-3
CASSVDSSGNTIYF	TGTGCCAGCAGCGTAGACAGTTCTGGAAACACCATATATTTT	TRBV9	.	.	TRBJ1-3
CASSWQGARETQYF	TGCGCCAGCAGCTGGCAGGGGGCGCGGGAGACCCAGTACTTC	TRBV5-1	.	TRBD1	TRBJ2-5
CASSLTGSDTQYF	TGTGCCAGCAGCCTTACAGGATCCGATACGCAGTATTTT	TRBV9	few	.	TRBJ2-3
CAWSVRQVGGYTF	TGTGCCTGGAGTGTACGACAGGTGGGCGGCTACACCTTC	TRBV30	few	.	TRBJ1-2
CSVEGQGPTDTQYF	TGCAGCGTTGAGGGGCAGGGTCCCACAGATACGCAGTATTTT	TRBV29-1	.	.	TRBJ2-3
CASSLGWNTEAFF	TGTGCCAGCAGCTTGGGATGGAACACTGAAGCTTTCTTT	TRBV5-5	.	.	TRBJ1-1
CASSDLAGSTGELFF	TGTGCCAGCAGTGACCTAGCGGGGTCGACCGGGGAGCTGTTTTTT	TRBV6-1	.	TRBD2	TRBJ2-2
CASRRTGSNQPQHF	TGTGCCAGCAGACGGACAGGAAGCAATCAGCCCCAGCATTTT	TRBV28	.	TRBD1	TRBJ1-5
CASSPSPGQGTGTF	TGTGCCAGCTCACCCTCTCCGGGACAGGGGACGGGCACCTTC	TRBV18	.	TRBD1	TRBJ1-2
CAWSKSGASRRGYGYTF	TGTGCCTGGAGTAAATCGGGGGCCAGCCGGAGGGGGTATGGCTACACCTTC	TRBV30	once	.	TRBJ1-2
CSARGGIQAFF	TGCAGTGCAAGAGGGGGGATCCAAGCTTTCTTT	TRBV20-1	.	.	TRBJ1-1
CSVEGTGGSGTEAFF	TGCAGCGTTGAAGGGACAGGGGGTAGTGGCACTGAAGCTTTCTTT	TRBV29-1	few	TRBD1	TRBJ1-1
CASSDTWTGGNSPLHF	TGTGCCAGCAGCGACACCTGGACAGGGGGTAATTCACCCCTCCACTTT	TRBV14	.	TRBD1	TRBJ1-6
CASSPYRATEAFF	TGTGCCAGCAGCCCTTACAGGGCCACTGAAGCTTTCTTT	TRBV7-2	few	.	TRBJ1-1
CASRGLDTYNEQFF	TGTGCCAGTAGGGGACTGGATACCTACAATGAGCAGTTCTTC	TRBV19	.	.	TRBJ2-1
CAWNWEYGTSGSDEQFF	TGTGCCTGGAATTGGGAATATGGGACTAGCGGGAGTGATGAGCAGTTCTTC	TRBV30	.	TRBD2	TRBJ2-1
CASSSLVSEQYF	TGTGCCAGCTCATCATTAGTCTCCGAGCAGTACTTC	TRBV18	once	.	TRBJ2-7
CASLPGTGFVEQFF	TGTGCCAGTCTACCCGGGACAGGGTTTGTTGAGCAGTTCTTC	TRBV28	.	TRBD1	TRBJ2-1
CASSEAGAGQGIYEQYF	TGTGCCAGCAGTGAAGCAGGGGCGGGACAGGGGATTTACGAGCAGTACTTC	TRBV2	.	TRBD1	TRBJ2-7
CASSQSRDGRDDEQFF	TGCGCCAGCAGTCAAAGTCGGGACGGGAGGGACGATGAGCAGTTCTTC	TRBV23-1	once	TRBD2	TRBJ2-1
CASSPVRRGLSYEQYF	TGTGCCAGCAGCCCAGTTAGACGGGGGTTATCCTACGAGCAGTACTTC	TRBV21-1	.	.	TRBJ2-7
CASSFSGTTYEQYF	TGTGCCAGCAGTTTTAGCGGGACTACCTACGAGCAGTACTTC	TRBV6-5	medium-sized	TRBD2	TRBJ2-7
CASSLAGTGTGNTIYF	TGTGCCAGCAGCTTGGCCGGGACAGGAACTGGAAACACCATATATTTT	TRBV5-5	few	TRBD1	TRBJ1-3
CAWSGALGLGSGANVLTF	TGTGCCTGGAGTGGCGCCCTGGGTCTCGGCTCTGGGGCCAACGTCCTGACTTTC	TRBV30	.	.	TRBJ2-6
CASRPPGFPDTQYF	TGCGCCAGCAGGCCTCCAGGATTTCCAGATACGCAGTATTTT	TRBV10-2	.	.	TRBJ2-3
CASSLGVGITEAFF	TGCGCCAGCAGCTTGGGGGTTGGAATCACTGAAGCTTTCTTT	TRBV5-1	.	.	TRBJ1-1
CSAALRDTQYF	TGCAGTGCTGCCCTTAGAGATACGCAGTATTTT	TRBV20-1	.	.	TRBJ2-3
CASSFAGGADTQYF	TGTGCCAGCAGCTTTGCGGGGGGCGCAGATACGCAGTATTTT	TRBV11-2	.	TRBD2	TRBJ2-3
CASSEDRGMGEKLFF	TGTGCCAGCAGTGAGGACAGGGGGATGGGAGAAAAACTGTTTTTT	TRBV2	.	TRBD1	TRBJ1-4
CASGQGTDTQYF	TGTGCTAGTGGGCAGGGCACAGATACGCAGTATTTT	TRBV12-5	.	.	TRBJ2-3
CASSIYVPGQPQHF	TGTGCCAGTAGTATTTACGTCCCGGGACAGCCCCAGCATTTT	TRBV19	few	.	TRBJ1-5
CASSDQRGLGNEQFF	TGTGCCAGCAGCGACCAGCGGGGATTGGGTAATGAGCAGTTCTTC	TRBV9	.	TRBD2	TRBJ2-1
CASGKQGFSGNTIYF	TGTGCCAGCGGAAAACAGGGGTTTTCTGGAAACACCATATATTTT	TRBV6-5	.	TRBD1	TRBJ1-3
CASKRTVGSTEAFF	TGTGCCAGCAAACGGACGGTGGGGAGCACTGAAGCTTTCTTT	TRBV6-5	.	.	TRBJ1-1
CASSLWSGGEDYGYTF	TGTGCCAGCAGTTTATGGTCCGGGGGCGAGGACTATGGCTACACCTTC	TRBV28	.	.	TRBJ1-2
CAWTPKTTYYNEQFF	TGTGCCTGGACTCCCAAGACTACCTACTACAATGAGCAGTTCTTC	TRBV30	.	.	TRBJ2-1
CASSSGLYPYEQYF	TGTGCCAGCAGCTCGGGACTCTACCCCTACGAGCAGTACTTC	TRBV7-2	.	.	TRBJ2-7
CASSRGGQEQFF	TGTGCCAGCAGTCGAGGGGGGCAAGAGCAGTTCTTC	TRBV7-3	few	.	TRBJ2-1
CASGTGQGYSPLHF	TGTGCCAGCGGGACAGGGCAGGGGTATTCACCCCTCCACTTT	TRBV7-6	.	TRBD1	TRBJ1-6
CASSSTDRGISYEQYF	TGCGCCAGCAGCTCTACGGACAGGGGGATATCCTACGAGCAGTACTTC	TRBV5-1	.	TRBD1	TRBJ2-7
CASSPREGAVGGEAFF	TGTGCCAGCAGCCCCCGAGAGGGGGCCGTCGGTGGTGAAGCTTTCTTT	TRBV7-6	.	TRBD1	TRBJ1-1